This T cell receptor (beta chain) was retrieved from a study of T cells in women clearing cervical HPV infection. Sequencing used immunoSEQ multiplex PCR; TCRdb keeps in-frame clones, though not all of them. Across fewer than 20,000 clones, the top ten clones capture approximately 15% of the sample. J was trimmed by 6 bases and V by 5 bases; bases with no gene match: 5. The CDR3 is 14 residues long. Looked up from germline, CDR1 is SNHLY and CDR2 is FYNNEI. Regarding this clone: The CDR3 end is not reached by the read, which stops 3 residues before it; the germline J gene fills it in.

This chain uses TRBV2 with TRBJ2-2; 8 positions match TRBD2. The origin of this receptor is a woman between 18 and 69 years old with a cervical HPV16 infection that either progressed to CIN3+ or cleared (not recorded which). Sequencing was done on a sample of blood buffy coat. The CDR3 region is CASSRTSLAGELFF. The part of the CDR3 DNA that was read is TGTGCCAGCAGTAGGACTAGCCTGGCCGGGGAG.